This TCR beta chain emerged from a study of blood T cell repertoires in COVID-19. Only in-frame clones appear in the TCRdb table, and some are missing; sequencing was by immunoSEQ multiplex PCR. Among 400,000 to 500,000 clones listed, 86% were seen once. The CDR3 sequence is 16 residues long. The germline CDR1 and CDR2 sequences are MNHNS and SASEGT. V was pared by 2 bases and J by 1 base, with 12 bases between. The genes are TRBV6-1 and TRBJ1-3, with unresolved D. Material: peripheral blood. This sequence was found in a woman between 25 and 40 years old with active or convalescent COVID-19. The CDR3 region is CASSETPEASGNTIYF. The DNA for the CDR3 is TGTGCCAGCAGTGAAACCCCCGAGGCTTCTGGAAACACCATATATTTT.